This T cell receptor (beta chain) was sequenced for a study of blood T cell repertoires in COVID-19. Germline CDR1 LNHDA, CDR2 SQIVND (reference sequence). The CDR3 runs 12 residues. Trimming stripped 5 bases from V and 6 bases from J, with 8 bases between. As processed by the authors: Reference gene primer amplification gave nucleated cell count estimates. TCRdb keeps only in-frame clones here, not all; method: immunoSEQ multiplex PCR. V and J calls and clone size are copied from that table; D and trimming were computed from the DNA. Counted here are 140,000 or so clones, around 87% occurring once; the ten biggest clones make up around 11%.

The V gene is TRBV19, the J gene TRBJ2-1; D is unclear. What was sequenced was PBMCs or T cells enriched from blood (not recorded which). This receptor was identified in a man aged 55 to 69 who had recovered from COVID-19. The CDR3 nucleotides read TGTGCCAGTAGTGTCCGACTCAATGAGCAGTTCTTC. Its protein is CASSVRLNEQFF.